This is a list of T cell receptor beta chains from one sample in a study of T cell responses to AZD1222 COVID-19 vaccine. Here immunoSEQ multiplex PCR was the method, and the copy in TCRdb shows in-frame clones only, minus some. The table has 100,000 to 150,000 clones, roughly nine tenths seen once; the top ten hold 4.4%. The source material was peripheral blood, sampled on day 0 of AZD1222 vaccination. The receptors shown here come from an adult in good health. CDR3s include the opening cysteine and the closing phenylalanine or tryptophan. The D gene is left open where the match is weak. Clone size is not always given. Where it is, it says once, few, many or a class for expanded clones.

j_call clone_size v_call d_call cdr3_aa cdr3_nt
TRBJ2-7 NA TRBV19 TRBD1 CASSVDRYYEQYF TGTGCCAGTAGTGTGGACAGGTACTACGAGCAGTACTTC
TRBJ2-7 NA TRBV6-5 NA CASSYSRFYEQYF TGTGCCAGCAGTTACTCCAGATTCTACGAGCAGTACTTC
TRBJ1-1 NA TRBV11-2 NA CASSPRLVRNTEAFF TGTGCCAGCTCACCAAGGCTCGTTAGGAACACTGAAGCTTTCTTT
TRBJ2-5 NA TRBV24-1 TRBD1 CATSDIGTGVEETQYF TGTGCCACCAGTGATATCGGGACAGGGGTGGAAGAGACCCAGTACTTC
TRBJ2-7 few TRBV13 NA CASSHRVGSYEQYF TGTGCCAGCAGCCACAGGGTTGGCTCCTACGAGCAGTACTTC
TRBJ2-6 NA TRBV3-1/TRBV3-2 TRBD2 CASSQGGGSGANVLTF TGTGCCAGCAGCCAGGGGGGGGGCTCTGGGGCCAACGTCCTGACTTTC
TRBJ1-1 NA TRBV4-3 NA CASSQDSGAKAFF TGCGCCAGCAGCCAAGACTCAGGGGCTAAAGCTTTCTTT
TRBJ2-7 NA TRBV5-6 NA CASSFSTYEQYF TGTGCCAGCAGCTTCTCCACGTACGAGCAGTACTTC
TRBJ2-1 once TRBV5-4 NA CASSLAPGGDEQFF TGTGCCAGCAGCTTGGCCCCAGGGGGGGATGAGCAGTTCTTC
TRBJ1-1 few TRBV2 NA CASSVRQLTEAFF TGTGCCAGCAGTGTGAGGCAGCTCACTGAAGCTTTCTTT
TRBJ2-3 NA TRBV5-1 NA CASSSGIMNADTQYF TGCGCCAGCAGCTCGGGAATTATGAATGCAGATACGCAGTATTTT